The 15 T cell receptor beta chains listed next were all sequenced from one sample in a study of monozygotic twins with inflammatory bowel disease. TCRdb processed the 5' RACE reads again and assigns one entry to each CDR3 protein, with no DNA. The sample holds about 450,000 distinct CDR3 sequences. Material: blood. These receptors were obtained from a human donor with ulcerative colitis or Crohn's disease, or a healthy co-twin of an affected twin (not recorded which).

CDR3 residues: CASSLLSGNTGELFF. The chain combines TRBV12-3 or TRBV12-4 with TRBJ2-2. The CDR3 has 15 amino acids.

The V and J genes are TRBV12-3 or TRBV12-4 and TRBJ2-3. The CDR3 loop spans 16 amino acids. The CDR3 spells CASSLAASHGADTQYF.

This sequence joins TRBV19 and TRBJ1-1. CDR1 is LNHDA, CDR2 SQIVND, per germline (reference sequence). The CDR3 spans 12 residues. CDR3 residues: CASGLTNTEAFF.

The chain joins TRBV6-2 or TRBV6-3 to TRBJ2-4; TCRdb's D call of TRBD1 is untestable without DNA. From germline, CDR1 is MNHEY and CDR2 SVGEGT. The CDR3 has 16 residues. CDR3 amino acids: CASSHPEGIEKNIQYF.

The rearrangement uses TRBV7-2 and TRBJ2-3; as DNA is missing, the TRBD2 call by TCRdb cannot be tested. The CDR3 extends over 17 amino acids. Germline CDR1 and CDR2: SGHTA and FQGNSA. This chain's CDR3 is CASSFRGTGGSMDTQYF.

The chain is built from TRBV6-1 and TRBJ2-5. The CDR3 length is 12 residues. The germline CDR1 and CDR2 sequences are MNHNS and SASEGT. Here the CDR3 reads CASTYLQETQYF.

V gene TRBV5-1 combines with J gene TRBJ2-7. Germline V lookup: CDR1 SGHRS, CDR2 YFSETQ. The CDR3 loop spans 13 amino acids. The chain's CDR3 is CASSLGFGYEQYF.

The chain couples TRBV27 to TRBJ2-5. This CDR3 comprises 12 residues. Germline CDR1 MNHEY, CDR2 SMNVEV (reference sequence). The CDR3 loop is CASGVTGETQYF.

CDR3 sequence: CASSSGTDHFFDEQYF. The gene calls are TRBV2 and TRBJ2-7; TCRdb outputs TRBD1, but without DNA this stays unchecked. Per germline, CDR1 SNHLY and CDR2 FYNNEI. This CDR3 comprises 16 residues.

The rearrangement links TRBV7-2 to TRBJ1-2; TCRdb's D call of TRBD1 is untestable without DNA. The CDR3 spans 13 residues. Germline CDR1 and CDR2: SGHTA and FQGNSA. CDR3 residues: CASSPLTAYGYTF.

V usage is TRBV12-3 or TRBV12-4 and J usage is TRBJ2-7; the TCRdb call, TRBD1, lacks DNA for checking. The CDR3 totals 14 residues. CDR3 region: CASTLGTEQYEQYF.

The J gene is TRBJ2-5, the V gene TRBV18; the TCRdb D gene call, TRBD2, has no DNA to confirm it. The CDR3 sequence is 18 residues long. CDR1 KGHSH and CDR2 LQKENI come from the germline V gene. This chain's CDR3 is CASSPGLAGGPKQETQYF.

The chain joins TRBV18 to TRBJ2-7; TCRdb indicates TRBD1, and absent DNA this call remains unverified. This CDR3 has 18 residues. Per germline, CDR1 KGHSH and CDR2 LQKENI. CDR3 region: CASSPRGISQGRSDEQYF. The complete variable domain, with remaining parts taken from reference TRBV18 and TRBJ2-7, reads NAGVMQNPRHLVRRRGQEARLRCSPMKGHSHVYWYRQLPEEGLKFMVYLQKENIIDESGMPKERFSAEFPKEGPSILRIQQVVRGDSAAYFCASSPRGISQGRSDEQYFGPGTRLTVT.

The chain combines TRBV20-1 with TRBJ2-7. The CDR3 is made up of 11 amino acids. Germline-derived CDR1 and CDR2 are DFQATT and SNEGSKA (reference sequence). This CDR3 is CSASWTYEQYF.

The J gene is TRBJ2-5, the V gene TRBV7-2; TCRdb's D call, TRBD1, is unchecked because there is no DNA. The germline CDR1 and CDR2 sequences are SGHTA and FQGNSA. The CDR3 is 16 residues long. The CDR3 loop reads CASSLSRDRGLETQYF.